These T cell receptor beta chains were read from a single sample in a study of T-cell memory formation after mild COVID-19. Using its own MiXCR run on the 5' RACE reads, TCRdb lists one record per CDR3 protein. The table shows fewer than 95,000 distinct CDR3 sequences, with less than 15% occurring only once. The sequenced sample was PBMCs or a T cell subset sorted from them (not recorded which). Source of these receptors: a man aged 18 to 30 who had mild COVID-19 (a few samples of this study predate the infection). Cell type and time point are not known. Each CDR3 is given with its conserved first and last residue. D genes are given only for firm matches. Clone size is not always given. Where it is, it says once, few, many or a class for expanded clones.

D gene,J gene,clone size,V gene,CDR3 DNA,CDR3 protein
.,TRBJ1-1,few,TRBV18,TGTGCCAGCTCACCCTGGAAGAACACTGAAGCTTTCTTT,CASSPWKNTEAFF
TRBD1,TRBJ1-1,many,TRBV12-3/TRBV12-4,TGTGCCAGCAGGCCGGTGACAGGGCTTAAAGAAGCTTTCTTT,CASRPVTGLKEAFF
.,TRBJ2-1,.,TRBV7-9,TGTGCCAGCAGCTCCCCCGGGGGGCAGTCTCGTAATGAGCAGTTCTTC,CASSSPGGQSRNEQFF
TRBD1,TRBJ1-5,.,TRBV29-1,TGCAGCGGAGGGGACAGTAATCAGCCCCAGCATTTT,CSGGDSNQPQHF
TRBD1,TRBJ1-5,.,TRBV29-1,TGCAGCGTTGAGAGACAGGGCAGCAATCAGCCCCAGCATTTT,CSVERQGSNQPQHF
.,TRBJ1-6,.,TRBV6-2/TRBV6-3,TGTGCCAGCAGTTACGATAGGACCCGCGACACAGCCAATTCACCCCTCCACTTT,CASSYDRTRDTANSPLHF
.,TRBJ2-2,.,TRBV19,TGTGCCAGTAGTATAGCTGGGTTGGGCACCGGGGAGCTGTTTTTT,CASSIAGLGTGELFF
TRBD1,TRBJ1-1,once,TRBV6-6,TGTGCCAGCAGTTACGGTCTTCGACAGGGGGACACTGAAGCTTTCTTT,CASSYGLRQGDTEAFF
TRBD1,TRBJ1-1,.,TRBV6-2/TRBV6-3,TGTGCCAGCAGTCACTTAGGTCCGACCAGGGGACAGGTGGAGGCTTTCTTT,CASSHLGPTRGQVEAFF
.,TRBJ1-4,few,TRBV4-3,TGCGCCAGCAGCCAAATAGAGGCAACTAATGAAAAACTGTTTTTT,CASSQIEATNEKLFF
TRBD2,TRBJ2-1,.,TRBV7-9,TGTGCCAGCAGCTTACGCGGCGGGGGGCCCATTGACAATGAGCAGTTCTTC,CASSLRGGGPIDNEQFF
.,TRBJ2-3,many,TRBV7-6,TGTGCCAGCAGCTTACGTCTCCCAGATACGCAGTATTTT,CASSLRLPDTQYF
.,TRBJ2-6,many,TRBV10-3,TGTGCCATCAGTGGGACCCGAGACTCTGGGGCCAACGTCCTGACTTTC,CAISGTRDSGANVLTF
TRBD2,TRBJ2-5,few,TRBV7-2,TGTGCCAGCAGCTTTGTACCAGAGACTAGCCGAGAGACCCAGTACTTC,CASSFVPETSRETQYF
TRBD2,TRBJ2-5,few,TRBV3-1,TGTGCCAGCAGCCAAGGGACTAGCCCGACCCAGGCGGAGACCCAGTACTTC,CASSQGTSPTQAETQYF
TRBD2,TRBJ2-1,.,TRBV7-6,TGTGCCAGCAGCTTAGGTTCGGCGGGGGACAATGAGCAGTTCTTC,CASSLGSAGDNEQFF
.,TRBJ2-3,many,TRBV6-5,TGTGCCAGCAGAGACCCAGGGTTCGCAGATACGCAGTATTTT,CASRDPGFADTQYF
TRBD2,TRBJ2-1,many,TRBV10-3,TGTGCCATCGCGGGCTCAGACCAGCGGGGAAACGATGAGCAGTTCTTC,CAIAGSDQRGNDEQFF
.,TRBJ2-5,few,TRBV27,TGTGCCAGCGGGGGGCAAGAGACCCAGTACTTC,CASGGQETQYF
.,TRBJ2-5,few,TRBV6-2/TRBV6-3,TGTGCCAGCAGTTACATGGCACTTAAAGGAGAGACCCAGTACTTC,CASSYMALKGETQYF